The entry below gives a single T cell receptor (beta chain) sequence along with its context. Its antigen remains unidentified. The data were obtained in a study of a mutant IDH1 vaccine in newly diagnosed glioma. Germline CDR1 reads MGHRA; CDR2 reads YSYEKL. Germline trimming cut 0 bases from V and 7 bases from J; bases unmatched to any gene: 6. CDR3 length equals 15 residues. Sequencing was performed with immunoSEQ multiplex PCR; in TCRdb, only in-frame clones are kept and a portion is missing. The data contain 30,000 or so clones, 84% of them singletons. The time point here: week 47, end of study. Topical imiquimod was applied with each vaccine dose, which held 300 ug of mutant IDH1 20-mer peptide.

The input for sequencing was PBMCs, taken from a glioma patient whose treatment included an IDH1 peptide vaccine. This clonotype originated in a man younger than 45 with glioma. This chain joins TRBV4-1 and TRBJ2-1, with 7 nucleotides matching TRBD2. Here the CDR3 DNA reads TGCGCCAGCAGCCAAGAAAGCGGGACTCATAATGAGCAGTTCTTC. This sequence encodes CASSQESGTHNEQFF.